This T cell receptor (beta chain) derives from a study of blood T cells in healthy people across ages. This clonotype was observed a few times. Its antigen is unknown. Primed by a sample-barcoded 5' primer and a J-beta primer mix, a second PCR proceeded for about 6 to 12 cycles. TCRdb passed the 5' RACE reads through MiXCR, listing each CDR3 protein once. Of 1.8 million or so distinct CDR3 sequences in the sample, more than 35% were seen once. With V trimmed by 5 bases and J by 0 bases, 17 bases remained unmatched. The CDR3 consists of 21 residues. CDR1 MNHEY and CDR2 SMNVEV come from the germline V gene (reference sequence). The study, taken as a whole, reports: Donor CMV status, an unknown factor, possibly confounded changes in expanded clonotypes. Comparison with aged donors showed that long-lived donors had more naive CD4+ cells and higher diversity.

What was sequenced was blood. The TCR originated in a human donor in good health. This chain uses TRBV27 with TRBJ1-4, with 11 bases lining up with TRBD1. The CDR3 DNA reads TGTGCCAGCAGTCGCTACAGAATCGGACAGGGGGCGAAACCAACTAATGAAAAACTGTTTTTT. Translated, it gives CASSRYRIGQGAKPTNEKLFF.